The clone carrying this TCR beta chain was recorded many times. Its antigen is undetermined. This sample is part of a study of T-cell reconstitution after alpha-beta-depleted transplantation in children. General study points: In patients about two months after transplant, alpha-beta T cells reportedly arose from several hundred expanded graft clones. A year post-transplant, T-cell counts and diversity derived mostly from newly produced T cells.

This CDR3 spans 14 amino acids. The ends lost 3 bases at V and 5 bases at J; junction bases unmatched: 0. TCRbeta library construction was performed incorporating unique molecular identifiers. TCRdb processed the PCR reads anew with MiXCR; each CDR3 protein has one entry. Among about 200,000 distinct CDR3 sequences, 5% to 6.5% were seen once, and the ten largest hold under 6%. The sequence came from a girl under two years old with combined immunodeficiency, due to receive a stem cell transplant. This chain uses TRBV12-3 or TRBV12-4 with TRBJ2-2, with 10 nucleotides matching TRBD2. Sequenced here: PBMCs, sampled before TCRalphabeta/CD19-depleted stem cell transplant. In DNA form, the CDR3 reads TGTGCCAGCAGTTTTAGCGGGAGGACCGGGGAGCTGTTTTTT. This translates into CASSFSGRTGELFF.